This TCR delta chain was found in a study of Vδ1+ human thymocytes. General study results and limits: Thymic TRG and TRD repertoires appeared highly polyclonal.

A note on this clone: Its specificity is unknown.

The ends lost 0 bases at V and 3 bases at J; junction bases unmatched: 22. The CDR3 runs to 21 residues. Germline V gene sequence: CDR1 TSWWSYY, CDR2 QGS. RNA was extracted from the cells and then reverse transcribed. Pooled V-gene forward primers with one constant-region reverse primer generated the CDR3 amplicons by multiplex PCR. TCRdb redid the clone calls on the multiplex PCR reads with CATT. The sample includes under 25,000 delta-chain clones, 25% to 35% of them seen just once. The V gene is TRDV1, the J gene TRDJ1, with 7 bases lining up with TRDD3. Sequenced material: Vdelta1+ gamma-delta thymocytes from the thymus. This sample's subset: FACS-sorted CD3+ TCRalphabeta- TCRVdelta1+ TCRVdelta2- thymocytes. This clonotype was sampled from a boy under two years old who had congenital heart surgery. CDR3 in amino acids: CALGELDEVETGISRADKLIF. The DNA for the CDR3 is TGTGCTCTTGGGGAACTAGATGAGGTAGAAACGGGGATATCGAGGGCCGATAAACTCATCTTT.